These 8 T cell receptor beta chains were sequenced from one sample in a study of cytomegalovirus exposure and HLA in healthy donors. In the PCR, 60 Vbeta and 13 Jbeta primers were used. The assay was immunoSEQ multiplex PCR, and TCRdb's table has in-frame clones only and misses some. Of 100,000 to 120,000 clones listed, roughly three quarters are singletons. The source material was PBMCs. The receptor set was obtained from a man aged 30 to 39 in good health and CMV-seronegative.

The gene calls are TRBV28 and TRBJ1-2; 7 bases are a match to TRBD1. CDR1 is MDHEN and CDR2 is SYDVKM in the germline V gene. The CDR3 is 13 residues long. With 6 bases clipped from V and 3 bases from J, the junction kept 4 bases outside the gene matches. The CDR3 nucleotides read TGTGCCAGCAGAACAGGACAGGACTATGGCTACACCTTC. Translated, it gives CASRTGQDYGYTF.

This clone was found a few times. The genes are TRBV5-4 and TRBJ2-7, with 10 positions matching TRBD2. With 4 bases clipped from V and 4 bases from J, the junction kept 11 bases outside the gene matches. The CDR3 extends over 16 amino acids. CDR1 is SGHNT, CDR2 YYREEE, per germline (reference sequence). This chain's CDR3 is CASSRTSSGSLYEQYF. Here the CDR3 DNA reads TGTGCCAGCAGCCGCACATCTAGCGGGAGTCTGTACGAGCAGTACTTC.

The chain links TRBV9 to TRBJ2-7, with 14 bases aligning to TRBD2. This CDR3 is 16 amino acids long. Losses at the gene ends were 3 bases for V and 4 bases for J; bases not matched to a gene: 6. The germline CDR1 and CDR2 sequences are SGDLS and YYNGEE. The DNA of the CDR3 is TGTGCCAGCAGCGCTACCGGGACTAGCGGGAGTTACGAGCAGTACTTC. It encodes CASSATGTSGSYEQYF.

The rearrangement links TRBV4-1 to TRBJ2-7; 9 positions agree with TRBD2. Germline CDR1 is MGHRA and CDR2 is YSYEKL. This CDR3 has 18 amino acids. The trim removed 2 bases at V and 2 bases at J, leaving 13 bases unmatched. This chain's CDR3 is CASSQYLRREGQAYEQYF. For the CDR3, the DNA is TGCGCCAGCAGCCAATATCTGAGGCGGGAGGGTCAGGCCTACGAGCAGTACTTC.

The V gene is TRBV19, the J gene TRBJ1-1; no definite D call. V was pared by 0 bases and J by 2 bases, with 16 bases between. This CDR3 contains 17 residues. The V gene's germline CDR1 is LNHDA and CDR2 SQIVND (reference sequence). CDR3 residues: CASSIDHRRRPNTEAFF. The CDR3 DNA is TGTGCCAGTAGTATAGATCATAGAAGGAGACCCAACACTGAAGCTTTCTTT.

V usage is TRBV28 and J usage is TRBJ2-1, with D perhaps matching TRBD2 (6 bases). The CDR3 consists of 15 residues. CDR1 is MDHEN, CDR2 SYDVKM, per germline. V was trimmed by 7 bases and J by 2 bases, leaving 15 bases between them. The CDR3 DNA reads TGTGCCAGCATACGGGACTTAGCGACCTACAATGAGCAGTTCTTC. Translated, it gives CASIRDLATYNEQFF.

This chain connects TRBV5-1 to TRBJ2-7, with D tentatively TRBD2 (5 bases). Germline V gene sequence: CDR1 SGHRS, CDR2 YFSETQ. V lost 4 bases to trimming and J lost 3 bases, with 17 bases between them. This CDR3 is 15 amino acids long. CDR3 sequence reads: CASSLETGFLYEQYF. CDR3 bases: TGCGCCAGCAGCCTGGAGACGGGATTCCTCTACGAGCAGTACTTC.

The chain couples TRBV28 to TRBJ2-5, with no clear D. Germline V gene lookup returns CDR1 MDHEN and CDR2 SYDVKM. This CDR3 is built from 16 residues. V dropped 6 bases and J dropped 5 bases, with 22 bases sitting between them. CDR3 loop: CASSSLETPAWETQYF. As DNA, the CDR3 is TGTGCCAGCAGCTCTCTCGAGACACCTGCCTGGGAGACCCAGTACTTC.